Listed here are 24 T cell receptor beta chains from one sample, sequenced in a study of T cells of healthy individuals. TCRdb passed the 5' RACE reads through MiXCR, listing each CDR3 protein once. The data contain about 53,000 distinct CDR3 sequences, roughly 14% of them singletons. The receptors stem from a human donor in good health.

The chain carries TRBV5-1 and TRBJ2-7; D unclear. There are 14 residues in the CDR3. The germline V gene has CDR1 SGHRS and CDR2 YFSETQ. The V end was cut by 2 bases, the J end by 2 bases, with 11 bases between. CDR3 sequence reads: CASSLLESTYEQYF. Written as DNA, the CDR3 is TGCGCCAGCAGCTTATTAGAGTCCACCTACGAGCAGTACTTC.

Ten or more counts support this clonotype. This chain links TRBV15 with TRBJ1-2; the D is unclear. This CDR3 spans 14 amino acids. The ends were cut back, 5 bases at V and 4 bases at J, with 14 bases in the middle. Germline V gives CDR1 LNHNV, CDR2 YYDKDF (reference sequence). This CDR3 is CATSPSSPSYGYTF. The CDR3, as DNA: TGTGCCACCAGCCCCTCTTCCCCCAGCTATGGCTACACCTTC.

This clonotype was picked up many times. The chain is built from TRBV29-1 and TRBJ2-7; TRBD1 aligns across 8 bases. The ends lost 3 bases at V and 3 bases at J; junction bases unmatched: 10. Germline V gives CDR1 SQVTM, CDR2 ANQGSEA. The CDR3 loop spans 15 amino acids. The CDR3 nucleotides read TGCAGCGTTGACGATACAGGGGGGAGTAGCTACGAGCAGTACTTC. This gives the protein CSVDDTGGSSYEQYF.

The table lists this clonotype with many counts. The V call is TRBV27, the J call TRBJ2-7; 7 bases line up with TRBD2. V was clipped by 6 bases and J by 0 bases; unmatched bases: 5. CDR1 and CDR2 from the germline V gene are MNHEY and SMNVEV (reference sequence). This CDR3 spans 14 amino acids. The CDR3 is CASRPSGSSYEQYF. The CDR3 nucleotides are TGTGCCAGCAGACCTAGCGGAAGCTCCTACGAGCAGTACTTC.

This clonotype came up many times. The chain joins TRBV20-1 to TRBJ2-3, with D perhaps being TRBD1 or TRBD2 (5 bases each). CDR3 length: 12 amino acids. V lost 5 bases to trimming and J lost 4 bases, with 10 bases between them. Looked up from germline, CDR1 is DFQATT and CDR2 is SNEGSKA (reference sequence). CDR3 bases: TGCAGTGCTGGGACGGGGCCAGATACGCAGTATTTT. Its protein is CSAGTGPDTQYF.

About this clonotype itself: Just one base apart from a much larger clone, this may be a read error. The rearrangement uses TRBV20-1 and TRBJ1-2; a weak D match, TRBD1 (6 bases). Germline V gene sequence: CDR1 DFQATT, CDR2 SNEGSKA (reference sequence). Trimming took 3 bases from V and 9 from J, leaving 29 bases between them. The CDR3 spans 17 residues. The CDR3 DNA follows: TGCAGTGCTAGGGGGAGCGGGGGGAGAGACAGGAGATACTGCTACACCTTC. As protein: CSARGSGGRDRRYCYTF.

The V call is TRBV2, the J call TRBJ2-6, with a tentative D call TRBD2 (6 bases). The V gene's germline CDR1 is SNHLY and CDR2 FYNNEI. This CDR3 contains 14 residues. Trimming left V 6 bases short and J 4 bases short, with 10 bases between. CDR3 coding DNA: TGTGCCAGCAGGGGGGGTGCAGGGGCCAACGTCCTGACTTTC. Protein product: CASRGGAGANVLTF.

This clonotype appeared a few times. The chain couples TRBV5-1 to TRBJ2-1; 10 nucleotides line up with TRBD2. The CDR3 sequence is 17 residues long. CDR1 SGHRS and CDR2 YFSETQ come from the germline V gene. Trimming removed 0 bases from V and 0 bases from J; junction bases left unmatched: 3. The CDR3 DNA reads as TGCGCCAGCAGCTTGGGAGGACTAGCGGACTCCTACAATGAGCAGTTCTTC. Translated: CASSLGGLADSYNEQFF. The full variable domain, with the rest looked up from reference TRBV5-1 and TRBJ2-1, is KAGVTQTPRYLIKTRGQQVTLSCSPISGHRSVSWYQQTPGQGLQFLFEYFSETQRNKGNFPGRFSGRQFSNSRSEMNVSTLELGDSALYLCASSLGGLADSYNEQFFGPGTRLTVL.

This clonotype was seen many times. The rearrangement links TRBV5-1 to TRBJ2-7; TRBD2 matches 10 bases. With 3 bases clipped from V and 4 bases from J, the junction kept 4 bases outside the gene matches. The CDR3 totals 14 residues. Germline V gives CDR1 SGHRS, CDR2 YFSETQ. The CDR3 is CASSYVAGGYEQYF. The DNA for the CDR3 is TGCGCCAGCAGCTACGTAGCGGGAGGTTACGAGCAGTACTTC.

The chain employs TRBV29-1 and TRBJ1-6; D remains unclear. V lost 7 bases, J lost 5 bases, and 15 bases lay in between. CDR1 SQVTM and CDR2 ANQGSEA come from the germline V gene. The CDR3 spans 14 residues. The CDR3 DNA follows: TGCAGCGCACGAACTGGGTCTAATAATTCACCCCTCCACTTT. Its translation: CSARTGSNNSPLHF.

This clonotype was picked up many times. This sequence joins TRBV20-1 and TRBJ1-5, with D uncertain. V gave up 0 bases and J gave up 7 bases, with 16 bases separating them. CDR1 and CDR2 (germline): DFQATT, SNEGSKA (reference sequence). This CDR3 is built from 15 residues. The CDR3: CSARDPVRVTQPQHF. For the CDR3, the DNA is TGCAGTGCTAGAGATCCGGTAAGGGTAACGCAGCCCCAGCATTTT.

This chain links TRBV6-2 or TRBV6-3 with TRBJ1-5; TRBD1 matches 12 bases. This CDR3 has 13 amino acids. V gave up 8 bases and J gave up 5 bases; unmatched junction bases: 1. Germline assignment: CDR1 MNHEY and CDR2 SVGEGT. The CDR3 nucleotides are TGTGCCAGCCGGGACAGGGGGCATCAGCCCCAGCATTTT. Residues: CASRDRGHQPQHF.

This clonotype showed up many times. The chain has TRBV20-1 and TRBJ2-1; D is ambiguous. This CDR3 has 16 amino acids. Germline CDR1 DFQATT, CDR2 SNEGSKA (reference sequence). Trimming shortened V by 0 bases and J by 6 bases, and 18 bases separated the two germline ends. CDR3 sequence (DNA): TGCAGTGCTAGAGATCCCCTAATATCGGTTGGCAATGAGCAGTTCTTC. The encoded protein is CSARDPLISVGNEQFF.

This clonotype has ten or more counts. The chain combines TRBV10-3 with TRBJ2-5; 9 bases align to TRBD1. The CDR3 has 12 residues. The trim removed 10 bases at V and 2 bases at J, leaving 2 bases unmatched. The germline V gene encodes CDR1 ENHRY and CDR2 SYGVKD. CDR3 sequence: CATGTGQETQYF. CDR3 nucleotides: TGTGCCACAGGGACAGGGCAAGAGACCCAGTACTTC.

The chain carries TRBV13 and TRBJ1-6, with D perhaps TRBD1 (5 bases). There are 13 residues in the CDR3. Germline loops: CDR1 PRHDT, CDR2 FYEKMQ (reference sequence). The ends were cut back, 5 bases at V and 8 bases at J, with 10 bases in the middle. The CDR3 reads CASSLLGDSPLHF. The DNA of the CDR3 is TGTGCCAGCAGCCTATTGGGGGATTCACCCCTCCACTTT.

This clonotype was counted a few times. The chain recombines TRBV18 with TRBJ1-2; possible D gene TRBD1, 6 bases. Trimming cost V 4 bases and J 8 bases, with 20 bases left between them. The CDR3 has 15 residues. The germline V gene encodes CDR1 KGHSH and CDR2 LQKENI. CDR3 nucleotides: TGTGCCAGCTCACTAGACAGGCAGCCTATGGTCGGCTACACCTTC. Amino acid sequence: CASSLDRQPMVGYTF. Filled out from reference TRBV18 and TRBJ1-2, the complete variable domain reads NAGVMQNPRHLVRRRGQEARLRCSPMKGHSHVYWYRQLPEEGLKFMVYLQKENIIDESGMPKERFSAEFPKEGPSILRIQQVVRGDSAAYFCASSLDRQPMVGYTFGSGTRLTVV.

The genes are TRBV30 and TRBJ1-2; the D is unclear. The V gene lost 4 bases and the J gene lost 5 bases, with 14 bases spanning the gap. The germline CDR1 and CDR2 sequences are GTSNPN and SVGIG (reference sequence). CDR3 length equals 13 residues. CDR3 protein: CAWTPRVVYGYTF. The CDR3 region has the DNA TGTGCCTGGACCCCTCGCGTAGTGTATGGCTACACCTTC. The full variable domain, completed using reference TRBV30 and TRBJ1-2, is SQTIHQWPATLVQPVGSPLSLECTVEGTSNPNLYWYRQAAGRGLQLLFYSVGIGQISSEVPQNLSASRPQDRQFILSSKKLLLSDSGFYLCAWTPRVVYGYTFGSGTRLTVV.

CDR3 in amino acids: CASSVRPAGACNEQFF. CDR3 bases: TGTGCCAGCAGCGTTCGTCCGGCAGGGGCCTGCAATGAGCAGTTCTTC. This chain uses TRBV9 with TRBJ2-1; possible D gene TRBD1, 6 bases. The V and J ends lost 2 bases and 6 bases respectively, with 18 bases between them. This CDR3 contains 16 residues. The germline gives CDR1 SGDLS, CDR2 YYNGEE.

The table lists this clonotype with many counts. V gene TRBV4-3 combines with J gene TRBJ1-4; D not resolved. V was trimmed by 0 bases and J by 5 bases, leaving 10 bases between them. Germline loops: CDR1 LGHNA, CDR2 YSLEER. The CDR3 consists of 15 residues. The CDR3 coding sequence is TGCGCCAGCAGCCAAGAGCGGGGTGTAAATGAAAAACTGTTTTTT. Translation gives CASSQERGVNEKLFF.

This clonotype was counted at least ten times. As DNA, the CDR3 is TGCGCCAGCAGCCAGCCGGACAGGGATGGAAACACCATATATTTT. Its translation is CASSQPDRDGNTIYF. This chain joins TRBV4-1 and TRBJ1-3, with 8 bases fitting TRBD1. Germline V lookup: CDR1 MGHRA, CDR2 YSYEKL. This CDR3 region has 15 residues. Losses at the gene ends were 3 bases for V and 3 bases for J; bases not matched to a gene: 4.

This clonotype came up a few times. The rearrangement joins TRBV7-2 to TRBJ2-7; TRBD2 matches at 10 bases. The CDR3 is 15 amino acids. After removal of 5 bases from V and 6 bases from J, the junction contained 10 bases not matched to a gene. Per germline, CDR1 SGHTA and CDR2 FQGNSA. The CDR3 loop reads CASSPPSGRGGEQYF. The DNA for the CDR3 is TGTGCCAGCAGCCCCCCTAGCGGGAGAGGCGGCGAGCAGTACTTC.

This chain links TRBV29-1 with TRBJ2-1; TRBD2 aligns across 9 bases. The J segment lost 10 bases and the V segment lost 4 bases, leaving 2 bases of the junction unmatched. This CDR3 contains 11 residues. CDR1 and CDR2 from the germline V gene are SQVTM and ANQGSEA. The CDR3 DNA reads as TGCAGCGTTGGACTAGCGGACGAGCAGTTCTTC. It translates to CSVGLADEQFF.

The sample holds a few counts of this clonotype. The chain recombines TRBV2 with TRBJ1-5, with D unresolved. V lost 5 bases and J 0 bases, leaving 8 bases between the germline ends. Germline V gene sequence: CDR1 SNHLY, CDR2 FYNNEI. The length of the CDR3 is 14 residues. The CDR3 sequence: CASSNEPSNQPQHF. In DNA form, the CDR3 reads TGTGCCAGCAGTAATGAGCCTAGCAATCAGCCCCAGCATTTT.

This clonotype has a handful of counts. The chain uses TRBV18 and TRBJ1-2; D gene ambiguous. Germline V gives CDR1 KGHSH, CDR2 LQKENI. The CDR3 is 15 residues long. Trimming removed 6 bases from V and 3 bases from J, with 17 bases in between. The CDR3 is CASSLTSRADYGYTF. CDR3 DNA: TGTGCCAGCTCCCTTACAAGTCGGGCGGACTATGGCTACACCTTC. Using reference TRBV18 and TRBJ1-2 for the parts outside the CDR3, the full variable domain is NAGVMQNPRHLVRRRGQEARLRCSPMKGHSHVYWYRQLPEEGLKFMVYLQKENIIDESGMPKERFSAEFPKEGPSILRIQQVVRGDSAAYFCASSLTSRADYGYTFGSGTRLTVV.